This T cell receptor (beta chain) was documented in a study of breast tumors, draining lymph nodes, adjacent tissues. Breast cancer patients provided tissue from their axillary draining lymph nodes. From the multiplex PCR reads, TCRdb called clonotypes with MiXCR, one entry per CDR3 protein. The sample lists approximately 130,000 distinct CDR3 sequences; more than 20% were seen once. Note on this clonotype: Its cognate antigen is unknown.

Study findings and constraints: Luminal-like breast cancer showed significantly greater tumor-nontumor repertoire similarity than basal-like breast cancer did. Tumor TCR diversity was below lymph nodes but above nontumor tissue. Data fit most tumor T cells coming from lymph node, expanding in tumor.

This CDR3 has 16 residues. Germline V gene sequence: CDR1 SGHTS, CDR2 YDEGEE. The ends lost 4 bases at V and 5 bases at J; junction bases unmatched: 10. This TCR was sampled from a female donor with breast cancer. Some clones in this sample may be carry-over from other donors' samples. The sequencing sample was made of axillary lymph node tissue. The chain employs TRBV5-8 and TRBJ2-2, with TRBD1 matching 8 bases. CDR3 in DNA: TGTGCCAGCAGCCCCAGACAGGGGCTGGGGACCGGGGAGCTGTTTTTT. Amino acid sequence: CASSPRQGLGTGELFF.